Listed below are T cell receptor beta chains from one sample, sequenced in a study of T-cell reconstitution after alpha-beta-depleted transplantation in children. Using its own MiXCR run on the PCR reads, TCRdb lists one record per CDR3 protein. The table has 500,000 or so distinct CDR3 sequences, about 31% seen once. The source was PBMCs from the stem cell graft donor, collected from the stem cell graft. These receptors were collected from a human donor who donated a stem cell graft to a child with aplastic anemia. CDR3s include the opening cysteine and the closing phenylalanine or tryptophan. The D gene is left open where the match is weak. Clone size is shown for a subset of rows, as once, few, many or a class of expanded clone.

V gene	J gene	D gene	clone size	CDR3 protein	CDR3 DNA
TRBV20-1	TRBJ2-3	-	many	CSASFGTSTDTQYF	TGCAGTGCTAGTTTCGGGACTAGCACAGATACGCAGTATTTT
TRBV5-1	TRBJ2-5	TRBD1	few	CASSLGQGRRETQYF	TGCGCCAGCAGCTTGGGACAGGGCCGGAGAGAGACCCAGTACTTC
TRBV6-5	TRBJ2-1	TRBD2	many	CASIGRSSGLYNEQFF	TGTGCCAGCATCGGACGGTCTAGCGGGCTCTACAATGAGCAGTTCTTC
TRBV10-3	TRBJ1-6	-	few	CAISEWEMNSPLHF	TGTGCCATCAGTGAGTGGGAGATGAATTCACCCCTCCACTTT
TRBV10-1	TRBJ2-1	-	-	CASSSQTYNEQFF	TGCGCCAGCAGTTCCCAGACCTACAATGAGCAGTTCTTC
TRBV11-3	TRBJ2-1	-	-	CASQGRENNEQFF	TGTGCCAGCCAGGGGAGAGAAAACAATGAGCAGTTCTTC
TRBV5-1	TRBJ1-1	-	-	CASSSGGVRGTEAFF	TGCGCCAGCAGCTCCGGTGGGGTTAGGGGCACTGAAGCTTTCTTT
TRBV12-3/TRBV12-4	TRBJ1-2	-	-	CASSSASTGFGYTF	TGTGCCAGCAGTTCAGCCTCTACAGGGTTTGGCTACACCTTC
TRBV5-4	TRBJ2-1	TRBD1	-	CASSLRDRDPYNEQFF	TGTGCCAGCAGCTTGCGGGACAGGGACCCCTACAATGAGCAGTTCTTC
TRBV10-3	TRBJ2-5	TRBD2	many	CAISPGTSQETQYF	TGTGCCATCAGTCCTGGGACTAGTCAGGAGACCCAGTACTTC
TRBV29-1	TRBJ2-4	TRBD2	few	CSVVAGKNIQYF	TGCAGCGTTGTAGCGGGGAAAAACATTCAGTACTTC
TRBV27	TRBJ2-7	-	-	CASSLETYEQYF	TGTGCCAGCAGTTTAGAGACCTACGAGCAGTACTTC
TRBV5-1	TRBJ2-3	-	-	CASSLVGEYSTDTQYF	TGCGCCAGCAGCTTGGTTGGCGAATATAGCACAGATACGCAGTATTTT
TRBV7-9	TRBJ2-2	-	few	CASSFQGQAGELFF	TGTGCCAGCAGCTTCCAGGGGCAGGCCGGGGAGCTGTTTTTT
TRBV7-7	TRBJ2-7	-	-	CASSLEAGGEQYF	TGTGCCAGCAGCTTGGAGGCCGGTGGCGAGCAGTACTTC
TRBV12-3/TRBV12-4	TRBJ1-4	-	few	CASSLESVGPEKLFF	TGTGCCAGCAGTTTGGAGTCAGTCGGCCCTGAAAAACTGTTTTTT
TRBV10-3	TRBJ2-7	TRBD2	-	CAISGSGTSGGEQYF	TGTGCCATCAGTGGCTCAGGGACTAGCGGTGGGGAGCAGTACTTC
TRBV15	TRBJ2-1	-	-	CATSRAYNEQFF	TGTGCCACCAGCAGAGCGTACAATGAGCAGTTCTTC
TRBV6-5	TRBJ2-1	-	-	CASSYSREPYNEQFF	TGTGCCAGCAGTTACTCGAGGGAGCCCTACAATGAGCAGTTCTTC
TRBV6-2/TRBV6-3	TRBJ2-2	-	-	CASSFRRGAPNTGELFF	TGTGCCAGCAGCTTCCGACGGGGGGCACCAAACACCGGGGAGCTGTTTTTT
TRBV24-1	TRBJ2-3	-	-	CATSDLGEGGLTDTQYF	TGTGCCACCAGTGACCTCGGAGAGGGGGGGCTCACAGATACGCAGTATTTT
TRBV7-7	TRBJ2-5	TRBD1	-	CASSSVPGQGRETQYF	TGTGCCAGCAGTTCCGTCCCGGGACAGGGAAGAGAGACCCAGTACTTC
TRBV29-1	TRBJ2-1	-	few	CSADLNSYNEQFF	TGCAGCGCGGACTTGAACTCCTACAATGAGCAGTTCTTC
TRBV29-1	TRBJ1-1	-	-	CSAEDSEAFF	TGCAGCGCCGAGGACTCTGAAGCTTTCTTT
TRBV25-1	TRBJ1-4	-	-	CASMSGWNEKLFF	TGTGCCAGCATGTCGGGCTGGAATGAAAAACTGTTTTTT
TRBV11-3	TRBJ2-5	TRBD2	-	CASSPRGERETQYF	TGTGCCAGCAGCCCCCGGGGGGAGCGAGAGACCCAGTACTTC
TRBV4-3	TRBJ2-1	-	-	CASSTRLGDYDEQFF	TGCGCCAGCAGCACACGCCTGGGAGACTACGATGAGCAGTTCTTC
TRBV20-1	TRBJ2-1	TRBD2	-	CSAGSSGTYNEQFF	TGCAGTGCAGGGAGTAGCGGGACCTACAATGAGCAGTTCTTC
TRBV24-1	TRBJ2-3	TRBD2	-	CATSGASGPDTQYF	TGTGCCACCAGTGGGGCTAGCGGACCAGATACGCAGTATTTT
TRBV18	TRBJ2-3	-	few	CASSPDGSALVDTQYF	TGTGCCAGCTCACCGGACGGGAGTGCGTTGGTAGATACGCAGTATTTT
TRBV6-2/TRBV6-3	TRBJ2-1	-	few	CASSYSSTGREQFF	TGTGCCAGCAGTTACTCGTCCACAGGGCGCGAGCAGTTCTTC
TRBV6-1	TRBJ1-4	TRBD1	-	CASSQDREDEKLFF	TGTGCCAGCAGTCAGGACAGGGAGGATGAAAAACTGTTTTTT
TRBV20-1	TRBJ1-1	-	-	CSAIERARDTEAFF	TGCAGTGCTATCGAGAGGGCGCGGGACACTGAAGCTTTCTTT
TRBV9	TRBJ1-1	-	-	CASSQGSGVGMNTEAFF	TGTGCCAGCAGCCAGGGTTCGGGGGTCGGTATGAACACTGAAGCTTTCTTT
TRBV6-1	TRBJ1-6	TRBD1	-	CASRIRTGDSPLHF	TGTGCCAGCAGGATAAGGACAGGTGACTCACCCCTCCACTTT
TRBV12-3/TRBV12-4	TRBJ2-1	TRBD2	few	CASRREGPNEQFF	TGTGCCAGCAGGCGGGAGGGCCCGAATGAGCAGTTCTTC
TRBV20-1	TRBJ1-6	-	few	CSAGRADSSNSPLHF	TGCAGTGCTGGGAGGGCCGACTCCTCTAATTCACCCCTCCACTTT
TRBV20-1	TRBJ2-7	-	-	CSAPRGAGEQYF	TGCAGTGCCCCCCGAGGGGCAGGCGAGCAGTACTTC
TRBV29-1	TRBJ1-2	TRBD1	few	CSVGRGQGDGYTF	TGCAGCGTTGGGCGGGGGCAGGGGGATGGCTACACCTTC
TRBV5-5	TRBJ2-2	-	-	CASSLEGRRAGELFF	TGTGCCAGCAGCTTGGAAGGGAGGAGGGCCGGGGAGCTGTTTTTT
TRBV10-3	TRBJ1-1	-	-	CAISEGRGAKTEAFF	TGTGCCATCAGTGAGGGACGGGGGGCGAAGACTGAAGCTTTCTTT
TRBV7-2	TRBJ2-2	-	-	CASSLESSTRGELFF	TGTGCCAGCAGCTTAGAGAGTAGCACTAGGGGGGAGCTGTTTTTT
TRBV5-1	TRBJ2-5	TRBD2	-	CASSLSGREGRGTQYF	TGCGCCAGCAGCTTGTCGGGCCGGGAGGGCCGGGGGACCCAGTACTTC
TRBV12-3/TRBV12-4	TRBJ2-2	TRBD2	-	CASSLSGASGQELFF	TGTGCCAGCAGTTTAAGTGGGGCTAGCGGCCAGGAGCTGTTTTTT